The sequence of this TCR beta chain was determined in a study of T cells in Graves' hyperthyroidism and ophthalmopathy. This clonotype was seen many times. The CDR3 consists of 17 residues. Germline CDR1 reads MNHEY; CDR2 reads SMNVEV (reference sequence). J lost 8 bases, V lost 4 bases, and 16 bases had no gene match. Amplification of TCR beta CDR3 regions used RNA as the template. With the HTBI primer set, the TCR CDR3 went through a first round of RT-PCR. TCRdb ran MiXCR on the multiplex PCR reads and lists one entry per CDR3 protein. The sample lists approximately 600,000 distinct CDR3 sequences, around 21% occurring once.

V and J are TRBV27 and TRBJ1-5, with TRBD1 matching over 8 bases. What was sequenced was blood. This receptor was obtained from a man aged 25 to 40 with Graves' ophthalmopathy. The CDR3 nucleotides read TGTGCCAGCAGTTATATCAGGGGGCTAAGTCTAGGTAAGCCCCAGCATTTT. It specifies CASSYIRGLSLGKPQHF.